This T cell receptor (beta chain) comes out of a study of blood T cell repertoires in COVID-19. The overall study: Italy, Spain and the United States were the sources of the convalescent and acute COVID-19 samples. PBMCs, B-cell-depleted T cells, or T cells were the source of the cDNA or gDNA that made up the material.

Under the authors' procedure: Amplified reference gene primers provided the basis for estimating nucleated cell counts. Only in-frame clones appear in the TCRdb table, and some are missing; sequencing was by immunoSEQ multiplex PCR. V, J and clone size derive from that table, while D and trimming were established from the DNA sequence. The sample consists of about 140,000 clones, roughly 86% of them appearing once. The source of this sequence is a woman aged 60-75 years with acute or convalescent COVID-19. Sequenced material: peripheral blood.

CDR3 bases: TGTGCCAGTAGTATGGGCAGGGGGGACTACGAGCAGTACTTC. This translates into CASSMGRGDYEQYF. The chain is built from TRBV19 and TRBJ2-7; D might be TRBD1 (7 bases). The CDR3 sequence is 14 residues long. Between the trimmed V and J ends, which lost 3 bases and 3 bases, there was a span of 12 bases. Germline V gene sequence: CDR1 LNHDA, CDR2 SQIVND (reference sequence).